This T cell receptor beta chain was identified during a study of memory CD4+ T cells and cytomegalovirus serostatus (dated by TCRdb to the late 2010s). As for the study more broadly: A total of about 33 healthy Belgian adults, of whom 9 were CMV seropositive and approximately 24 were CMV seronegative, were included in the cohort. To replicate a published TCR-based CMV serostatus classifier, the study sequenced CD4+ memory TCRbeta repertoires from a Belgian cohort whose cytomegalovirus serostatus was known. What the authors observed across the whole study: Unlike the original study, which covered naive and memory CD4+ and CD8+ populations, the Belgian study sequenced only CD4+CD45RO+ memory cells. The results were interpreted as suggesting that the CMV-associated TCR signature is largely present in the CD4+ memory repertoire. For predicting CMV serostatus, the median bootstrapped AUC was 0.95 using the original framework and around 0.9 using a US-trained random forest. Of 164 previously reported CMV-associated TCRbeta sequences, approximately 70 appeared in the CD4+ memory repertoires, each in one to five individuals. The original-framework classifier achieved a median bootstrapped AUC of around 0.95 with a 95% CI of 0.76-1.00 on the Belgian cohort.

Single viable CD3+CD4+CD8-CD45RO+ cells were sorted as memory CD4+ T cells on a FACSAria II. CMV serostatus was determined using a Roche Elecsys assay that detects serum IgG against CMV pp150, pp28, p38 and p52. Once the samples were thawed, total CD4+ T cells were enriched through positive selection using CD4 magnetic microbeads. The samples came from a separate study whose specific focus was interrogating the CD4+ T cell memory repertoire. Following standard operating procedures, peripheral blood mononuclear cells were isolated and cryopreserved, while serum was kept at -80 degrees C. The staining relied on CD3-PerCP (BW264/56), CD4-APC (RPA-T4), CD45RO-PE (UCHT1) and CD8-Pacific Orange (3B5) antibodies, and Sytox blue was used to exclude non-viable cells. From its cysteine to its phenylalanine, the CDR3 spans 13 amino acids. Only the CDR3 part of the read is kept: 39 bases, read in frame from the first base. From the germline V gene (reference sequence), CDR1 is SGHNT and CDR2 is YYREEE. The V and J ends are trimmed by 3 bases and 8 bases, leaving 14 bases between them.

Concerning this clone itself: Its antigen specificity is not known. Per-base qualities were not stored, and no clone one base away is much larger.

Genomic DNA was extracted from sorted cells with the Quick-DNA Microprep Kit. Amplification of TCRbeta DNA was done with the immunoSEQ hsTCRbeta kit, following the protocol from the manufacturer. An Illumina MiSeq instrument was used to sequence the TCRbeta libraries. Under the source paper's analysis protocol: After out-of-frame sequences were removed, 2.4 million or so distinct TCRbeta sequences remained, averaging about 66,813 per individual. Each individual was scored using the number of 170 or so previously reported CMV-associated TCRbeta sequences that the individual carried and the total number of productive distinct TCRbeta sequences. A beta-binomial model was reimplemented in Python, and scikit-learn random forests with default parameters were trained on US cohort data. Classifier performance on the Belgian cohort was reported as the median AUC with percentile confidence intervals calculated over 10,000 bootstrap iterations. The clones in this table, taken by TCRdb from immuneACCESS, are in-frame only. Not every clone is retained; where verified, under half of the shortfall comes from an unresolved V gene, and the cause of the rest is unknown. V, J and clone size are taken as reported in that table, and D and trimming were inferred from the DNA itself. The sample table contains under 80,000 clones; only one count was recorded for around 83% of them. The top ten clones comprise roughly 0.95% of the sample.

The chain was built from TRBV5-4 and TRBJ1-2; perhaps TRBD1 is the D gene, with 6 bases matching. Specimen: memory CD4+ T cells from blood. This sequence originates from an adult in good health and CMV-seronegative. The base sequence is TGTGCCAGCAGCTGGGGGACATCGAGGGGCTACACCTTC. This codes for CASSWGTSRGYTF. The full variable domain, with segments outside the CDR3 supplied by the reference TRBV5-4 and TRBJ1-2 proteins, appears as ETGVTQSPTHLIKTRGQQVTLRCSSQSGHNTVSWYQQALGQGPQFIFQYYREEENGRGNFPPRFSGLQFPNYSSELNVNALELDDSALYLCASSWGTSRGYTFGSGTRLTVV.